The 27 T cell receptor beta chains below all came from one sample that was sequenced in a study of T cell responses to AZD1222 COVID-19 vaccine. Profiled with immunoSEQ multiplex PCR; TCRdb holds only in-frame clones, not every one. Here the sample spans around 160,000 clones, approximately 88% being singletons. Source: peripheral blood, taken on day 0 of AZD1222 vaccination. The receptors come from an adult in good health.

The chain joins TRBV3-1 (or the pseudogene TRBV3-2) to TRBJ2-5; 9 bases align to TRBD1. V was clipped by 6 bases and J by 7 bases; unmatched bases: 15. The CDR3 loop spans 16 amino acids. The V gene's germline CDR1 is LGHDT and CDR2 YNNKEL (reference sequence). In nucleotides, the CDR3 is TGTGCCAGCAGTCATACCGGAACAGGGGGCGTGGGGACCCAGTACTTC. It codes for CASSHTGTGGVGTQYF.

In this sample, this clone turned up once. This chain uses TRBV18 with TRBJ2-7, with D tentatively TRBD2 (7 bases). V was clipped by 5 bases and J by 0 bases, with 14 bases between them. The CDR3 is 15 amino acids. Germline V gene lookup returns CDR1 KGHSH and CDR2 LQKENI. The CDR3 loop is CASSKGGASSYEQYF. For the CDR3, the DNA is TGTGCCAGCTCAAAGGGGGGGGCATCCTCCTACGAGCAGTACTTC.

V gene TRBV2 combines with J gene TRBJ1-1, with 9 bases identical to TRBD1. Germline V CDR1 and CDR2: SNHLY, FYNNEI. Unmatched junction bases numbered 2, after V lost 6 bases and J lost 3 bases. The CDR3 runs 13 residues. CDR3: CASRRQGDTEAFF. CDR3 nucleotides: TGTGCCAGCAGACGACAGGGGGACACTGAAGCTTTCTTT.

This chain links TRBV15 with TRBJ2-5; D not certain. This CDR3 spans 15 amino acids. The ends were cut back, 5 bases at V and 4 bases at J, with 17 bases in the middle. Germline values: CDR1 LNHNV, CDR2 YYDKDF (reference sequence). The CDR3 reads CATSPNSAWAETQYF. CDR3 nucleotides: TGTGCCACCAGCCCCAATTCGGCCTGGGCAGAGACCCAGTACTTC. Based on the CDR3 plus reference TRBV15 and TRBJ2-5, the full variable domain is DAMVIQNPRYQVTQFGKPVTLSCSQTLNHNVMYWYQQKSSQAPKLLFHYYDKDFNNEADTPDNFQSRRPNTSFCFLDIRSPGLGDTAMYLCATSPNSAWAETQYFGPGTRLLVL.

The gene calls are TRBV4-3 and TRBJ2-7; the D is unclear. Trimming took off 1 base at V and 2 bases at J, with 12 bases between the two ends. In germline, CDR1 is LGHNA, CDR2 YSLEER. CDR3 size: 15 residues. The CDR3 is CASSQATKGTYEQYF. CDR3 in DNA: TGCGCCAGCAGCCAAGCTACAAAGGGAACCTACGAGCAGTACTTC.

The J gene is TRBJ1-2, the V gene TRBV5-6; D uncertain. CDR3 length equals 12 residues. CDR1 SGHDT and CDR2 YYEEEE come from the germline V gene. Trimming cost V 0 bases and J 4 bases, with 4 bases left between them. The DNA for the CDR3 is TGTGCCAGCAGCTTGGACAGCTATGGCTACACCTTC. Protein product: CASSLDSYGYTF.

This clone was detected only once. V usage is TRBV10-3 and J usage is TRBJ1-3, with TRBD1 matching 10 bases. Germline V CDR1 and CDR2: ENHRY, SYGVKD. The ends lost 6 bases at V and 7 bases at J; junction bases unmatched: 3. This CDR3 is built from 13 residues. Here the CDR3 DNA reads TGTGCCATCAGGATGGACAGGGGGAACACCATATATTTT. Translating gives CAIRMDRGNTIYF.

The rearrangement uses TRBV11-2 and TRBJ2-5, with D uncertain. V dropped 5 bases and J dropped 4 bases, with 8 bases sitting between them. From germline, CDR1 is SGHAT and CDR2 FQNNGV. The CDR3 is 12 amino acids. Here the CDR3 DNA reads TGTGCCAGCAGCGTGGTGGTAGAGACCCAGTACTTC. Translated: CASSVVVETQYF.

CDR3 amino acids: CASSALDRESSPLHF. The CDR3 DNA sequence: TGTGCCAGCAGCGCACTGGACAGGGAGAGTTCACCCCTCCACTTT. The chain links TRBV5-6 to TRBJ1-6; 8 nucleotides line up with TRBD1. In germline, CDR1 is SGHDT, CDR2 YYEEEE. The V and J ends lost 4 bases and 9 bases, in that order; junction bases with no gene match: 9. This CDR3 has 15 amino acids. Full variable domain (rest looked up from reference TRBV5-6 and TRBJ1-6): DAGVTQSPTHLIKTRGQQVTLRCSPKSGHDTVSWYQQALGQGPQFIFQYYEEEERQRGNFPDRFSGHQFPNYSSELNVNALLLGDSALYLCASSALDRESSPLHFGNGTRLTVT.

The chain recombines TRBV25-1 with TRBJ1-2, with D possibly matching TRBD1 (6 bases). Trimming left V 6 bases short and J 4 bases short, with 9 bases between. This CDR3 has 12 amino acids. Germline V gene lookup returns CDR1 MGHDK and CDR2 SYGVNS. The CDR3 here is CASRDSLYGYTF. For the CDR3, the DNA is TGTGCCAGCAGGGACAGTCTCTATGGCTACACCTTC.

This clone was observed a handful of times. The chain has TRBV27 and TRBJ1-3; maybe TRBD1 (6 bases). The germline V and J ends were trimmed by 5 bases and 0 bases, with 11 bases remaining between them. Per the germline V gene, CDR1 is MNHEY and CDR2 is SMNVEV (reference sequence). This CDR3 comprises 15 residues. The CDR3: CASSPTGSSGNTIYF. In DNA, the CDR3 is TGTGCCAGCAGTCCGACAGGCAGCTCTGGAAACACCATATATTTT.

This chain links TRBV6-5 with TRBJ1-6, with D unclear. V dropped 4 bases and J dropped 9 bases, with 10 bases sitting between them. CDR1 MNHEY and CDR2 SVGAGI come from the germline V gene. This CDR3 comprises 13 residues. The chain's CDR3 is CASSWRRSSPLHF. The CDR3 DNA reads as TGTGCCAGCAGTTGGAGGCGGAGTTCACCCCTCCACTTT.

The J gene is TRBJ1-1, the V gene TRBV14; D perhaps matches TRBD1 (6 bases). CDR3 length: 16 amino acids. Between the trimmed V and J ends, which lost 1 base and 0 bases, there was a span of 12 bases. Germline loops: CDR1 SGHDN, CDR2 FVKESK. The CDR3 sequence: CASSQVGWGLNTEAFF. CDR3 coding DNA: TGTGCCAGCAGCCAAGTGGGTTGGGGGCTGAACACTGAAGCTTTCTTT.

This clone has only one observation. V gene TRBV7-2 combines with J gene TRBJ1-2; possibly TRBD1 for D (5 bases). Germline-derived CDR1 and CDR2 are SGHTA and FQGNSA. CDR3 length: 14 residues. Trimming left V 5 bases short and J 5 bases short, with 15 bases between. CDR3 in DNA: TGTGCCAGCAGCCACTCCGGGACGGGTTATGGCTACACCTTC. Its translation: CASSHSGTGYGYTF. Combining the CDR3 with reference TRBV7-2 and TRBJ1-2 gives the whole variable domain GAGVSQSPSNKVTEKGKDVELRCDPISGHTALYWYRQSLGQGLEFLIYFQGNSAPDKSGLPSDRFSAERTGGSVSTLTIQRTQQEDSAVYLCASSHSGTGYGYTFGSGTRLTVV.

The chain carries TRBV6-9 and TRBJ2-7; the D gene is possibly TRBD1 (6 bases). Germline lookup yields CDR1 MNHGY and CDR2 SVAAGI. V was pared by 4 bases and J by 6 bases, with 16 bases between. The CDR3 covers 14 residues. The CDR3 DNA is TGTGCCAGCAGTTCTCCACCCACAGGGTCCGAGCAGTACTTC. Translated: CASSSPPTGSEQYF.

The gene calls are TRBV18 and TRBJ1-4; 7 bases are shared with TRBD1. The germline gives CDR1 KGHSH, CDR2 LQKENI. CDR3 length: 16 residues. V dropped 3 bases and J dropped 3; count of bases not matched to a gene: 7. In nucleotides, the CDR3 is TGTGCCAGCTCACCGCGACAGGGCGGTGCTAATGAAAAACTGTTTTTT. Translating it yields CASSPRQGGANEKLFF.

The J gene is TRBJ1-3, the V gene TRBV7-2; D ambiguous. V was pared by 5 bases and J by 0 bases, with 5 bases between. Per the germline V gene, CDR1 is SGHTA and CDR2 is FQGNSA. The CDR3 loop spans 13 amino acids. CDR3 in amino acids: CASSRTSGNTIYF. Here the CDR3 DNA reads TGTGCCAGCAGCCGGACCTCTGGAAACACCATATATTTT.

The chain recombines TRBV9 with TRBJ1-2, with D possibly TRBD1 on 6 matching bases. V was cut by 0 bases and J by 4 bases, with 16 bases left in between. CDR1 and CDR2 from the germline V gene are SGDLS and YYNGEE. The CDR3 spans 16 residues. CDR3 nucleotides: TGTGCCAGCAGCGTAGGCCACACAGGGACTACCTATGGCTACACCTTC. It specifies CASSVGHTGTTYGYTF.

The chain uses TRBV7-2 and TRBJ1-5, with unresolved D. This CDR3 has 15 amino acids. The germline CDR1 and CDR2 sequences are SGHTA and FQGNSA. The V and J ends lost 3 bases and 9 bases respectively, with 18 bases between them. CDR3 nucleotide sequence: TGTGCCAGCAGCTTGGATTTGGCAGAGGATGCGCCCCAGCATTTT. Residues: CASSLDLAEDAPQHF.

The rearrangement links TRBV7-3 to TRBJ2-1; 10 bases agree with TRBD2. V shed 5 bases, J shed 5 bases, and the junction held 6 bases outside the gene matches. CDR3 size: 15 residues. The germline V gene encodes CDR1 SGHTA and CDR2 FQGTGA. CDR3 region: CASSISGGAHNEQFF. The CDR3 region has the DNA TGTGCCAGCAGCATAAGCGGGGGGGCCCACAATGAGCAGTTCTTC.

This clone was counted between two and nine times. The rearrangement links TRBV18 to TRBJ2-7, with 10 bases that match TRBD1. In germline, CDR1 is KGHSH, CDR2 LQKENI. The CDR3 spans 15 residues. Trimming took 4 bases from V and 3 from J; bases not matched to a gene: 6. CDR3 loop: CASSHGTGAIYEQYF. CDR3 DNA: TGTGCCAGCTCACACGGGACAGGGGCGATCTACGAGCAGTACTTC.

This chain connects TRBV7-9 to TRBJ1-1, with no clear D. Per germline, CDR1 SEHNR and CDR2 FQNEAQ (reference sequence). This CDR3 spans 13 amino acids. Trimming removed 1 base from V and 4 bases from J, with 7 bases in between. The CDR3 loop reads CASSLGYGTEAFF. The CDR3 DNA sequence: TGTGCCAGCAGCTTAGGCTATGGCACTGAAGCTTTCTTT.

V gene TRBV7-2 combines with J gene TRBJ2-3, with a weak D call TRBD1 (5 bases). CDR1 SGHTA and CDR2 FQGNSA come from the germline V gene. The CDR3 loop spans 16 amino acids. Trimming took 2 bases from V and 0 from J, leaving 12 bases between them. The CDR3 loop reads CASSLRGGASTDTQYF. The CDR3 nucleotides are TGTGCCAGCAGCTTAAGGGGTGGAGCTAGCACAGATACGCAGTATTTT.

This chain joins TRBV5-8 and TRBJ1-5; D remains unclear. The germline gives CDR1 SGHTS, CDR2 YDEGEE. The V end lost 0 bases, the J end lost 4 bases, and 17 bases lay between the germline ends. This CDR3 contains 17 residues. The CDR3: CASSLALLVGSNQPQHF. CDR3 bases: TGTGCCAGCAGCTTGGCACTCCTTGTGGGGAGTAATCAGCCCCAGCATTTT.

This chain connects TRBV19 to TRBJ1-5, with 10 bases lining up with TRBD1. J was trimmed by 5 bases and V by 5 bases; bases with no gene match: 3. Germline V gene sequence: CDR1 LNHDA, CDR2 SQIVND (reference sequence). This CDR3 region has 14 residues. The CDR3 loop reads CASSGTGDHQPQHF. In nucleotides, the CDR3 is TGTGCCAGTAGTGGGACAGGGGACCATCAGCCCCAGCATTTT.

The chain has TRBV7-2 and TRBJ2-7; the D gene is possibly TRBD2 (6 bases). Germline V CDR1 and CDR2: SGHTA, FQGNSA. The CDR3 totals 16 residues. V was trimmed by 5 bases and J by 7 bases, leaving 24 bases between them. The CDR3 DNA follows: TGTGCCAGCAGCGCCGGGAGTCCGGTTCCGGCAAGGGAGCAGTACTTC. Protein sequence: CASSAGSPVPAREQYF.

The chain combines TRBV11-1 with TRBJ1-2; perhaps TRBD1 as D (6 bases). The CDR3 loop spans 13 amino acids. V lost 3 bases, J lost 4 bases, and 9 bases lay in between. Germline V gives CDR1 SGHAT, CDR2 FQDESV (reference sequence). CDR3 residues: CASSLGQAYGYTF. The CDR3, as DNA: TGTGCCAGCAGCTTGGGACAAGCCTATGGCTACACCTTC.